This TCR beta chain was captured by sequencing in a study of control samples from healthy donors and cancer patients. Sequencing used immunoSEQ multiplex PCR; TCRdb keeps in-frame clones, though not all of them. The sample contains approximately 84,000 clones, around 91% of which appear only once. This CDR3 region has 18 residues. The sample consisted of blood. This chain uses TRBV21-1 with TRBJ1-2; the listed D gene, TRBD1, was not tested against the DNA. TRBV21-1 is listed as a pseudogene. The receptor was derived from a man aged 25 to 45 in good health. CDR3 DNA: TGTGCCAGCAGCCAACCAAGGACAGGGCACTTGTCAGCGGAAGGCTACACCTTC. It is translated as CASSQPRTGHLSAEGYTF.